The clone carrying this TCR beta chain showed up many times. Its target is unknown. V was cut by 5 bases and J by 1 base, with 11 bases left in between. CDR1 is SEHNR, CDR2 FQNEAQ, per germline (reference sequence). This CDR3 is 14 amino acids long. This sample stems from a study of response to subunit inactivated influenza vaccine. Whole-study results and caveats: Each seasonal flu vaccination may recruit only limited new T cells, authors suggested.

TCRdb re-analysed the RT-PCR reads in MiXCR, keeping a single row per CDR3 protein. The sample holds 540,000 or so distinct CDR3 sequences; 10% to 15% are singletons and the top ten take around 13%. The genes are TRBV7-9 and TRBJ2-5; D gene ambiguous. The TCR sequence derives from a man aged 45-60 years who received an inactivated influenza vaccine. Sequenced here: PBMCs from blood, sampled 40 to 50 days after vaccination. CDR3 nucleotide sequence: TGTGCCAGCAGCCCGTCGTATGGCCAAGAGACCCAGTACTTC. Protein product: CASSPSYGQETQYF.